This is a list of T cell receptor beta chains from one sample in a study of T cell changes during pregnancy in multiple sclerosis. Profiled with immunoSEQ multiplex PCR; TCRdb holds only in-frame clones, not every one. The table has around 43,000 clones, just under 95% seen once; the top ten hold around 3.9%. Sequenced material: CD8+ T cells from peripheral blood mononuclear cells, taken after pregnancy. These receptors originate from a female donor with multiple sclerosis, enrolled in a pregnancy study. Each CDR3 is given with its conserved first and last residue. D genes are given only for firm matches. A clone size is listed for some rows: how often the clone was seen (once, few, many), or a class if it is expanded.

-	-	TRBV7-9	TRBJ1-1	TGTGCCAGCAGCTCTACCTCAACGCTAGGTGCTTTCTTT	CASSSTSTLGAFF
TRBD1	-	TRBV9	TRBJ2-3	TGTGCCAGCAGCGCCCCCCGACAGGGGGGCACAGATACGCAGTATTTT	CASSAPRQGGTDTQYF
-	-	TRBV6-6	TRBJ1-6	TGTGCCAGCAGCCCACAGTCGGGAGTTTATAATTCACCCCTCCACTTT	CASSPQSGVYNSPLHF
-	-	TRBV7-9	TRBJ2-5	TGTGCCAGCAGCTTAGGGACGGAGGGTATCGAGACCCAGTACTTC	CASSLGTEGIETQYF
-	once	TRBV6-1	TRBJ1-2	TGTGCCAGCAGTACCAGGGGCCCTAACTATGGCTACACCTTC	CASSTRGPNYGYTF
-	-	TRBV2	TRBJ1-2	TGTGCCAGCAGTGCCCTGGAAAGGGGGTGGGGTGGCTACACCTTC	CASSALERGWGGYTF
-	once	TRBV7-8	TRBJ1-1	TGTGCCAGCAGCTTTGATCAGGATACGAACACTGAAGCTTTCTTT	CASSFDQDTNTEAFF
-	-	TRBV7-9	TRBJ1-2	TGTGCCAGCAGCGTCGAGGTGGAGAAAAACTATGGCTACACCTTC	CASSVEVEKNYGYTF
-	-	TRBV7-9	TRBJ1-1	TGTGCCAGCAGCTTAGTAAGCAGGGGGAACACTGAAGCTTTCTTT	CASSLVSRGNTEAFF
TRBD1	-	TRBV7-9	TRBJ2-7	TGTGCCAGCAGACAGGCCGGGGGACAGGGGCCCTACGAGCAGTACTTC	CASRQAGGQGPYEQYF
-	-	TRBV19	TRBJ2-3	TGTGCCAGTAGCTCACTGGGGGAAGTAAGGAGGGGCACAGATACGCAGTATTTT	CASSSLGEVRRGTDTQYF
TRBD2	-	TRBV27	TRBJ2-5	TGTGCCAGCAGTTTAGGCGGGGGAGAGACCCAGTACTTC	CASSLGGGETQYF
TRBD1	once	TRBV6-6	TRBJ1-3	TGTGCCAGCATCGGAGGGACAGGAGGAAACACCATATATTTT	CASIGGTGGNTIYF
-	-	TRBV4-1	TRBJ2-2	TGCGCCAGCAGCGGGCAATCGAACACCGGGGAGCTGTTTTTT	CASSGQSNTGELFF
-	-	TRBV21-1	TRBJ1-2	TGTGCCAGCAGCAAATCGCCCAGAACAGGGGATTCGGTGTTTACCTTC	CASSKSPRTGDSVFTF
-	-	TRBV10-3	TRBJ2-5	TGTGCCATCAGCTTACAGAGACACCAAGAGACCCAGTACTTC	CAISLQRHQETQYF
-	-	TRBV4-1	TRBJ1-5	TGCGCCAGCAGCCAAGACGGGAATAGCAATCAGCCCCAGCATTTT	CASSQDGNSNQPQHF
TRBD1	once	TRBV6-1	TRBJ1-1	TGTGCCAGCAGGGAGACAGGGCGGGCTTTCTTT	CASRETGRAFF
-	-	TRBV7-6	TRBJ1-4	TGTGCCAGCAGCTTAGGAGGGTCAACTAATGAAAAACTGTTTTTT	CASSLGGSTNEKLFF
-	-	TRBV4-1	TRBJ1-4	TGCGCCAGCAGCCAAGGATGGGAGGAATACGAAAAACTGTTTTTT	CASSQGWEEYEKLFF
-	-	TRBV4-3	TRBJ2-1	TGCGCCAGCAGCCAAGATTCCGCGCAGGCCTACAATGAGCAGTTCTTC	CASSQDSAQAYNEQFF
TRBD1	-	TRBV9	TRBJ2-1	TGTGCCAGCAGCGCCAACCGGGCTACAGGGGGTAATGAGCAGTTCTTC	CASSANRATGGNEQFF
-	-	TRBV6-1	TRBJ1-5	TGTGCCAGCAGTGAATGGTTTGACGGGGGTCCAGCAGGCAATCAGCCCCAGCATTTT	CASSEWFDGGPAGNQPQHF
-	once	TRBV4-1	TRBJ1-1	TGCGCCAGCAGCCAAGTGGGGGGCACTGAAGCTTTCTTT	CASSQVGGTEAFF
-	-	TRBV27	TRBJ2-7	TGTGCCAGCACCCGCCTTAGGACTGGGACCTACGAGCAGTACTTC	CASTRLRTGTYEQYF
-	-	TRBV7-8	TRBJ1-5	TGTGCCAGCAGCCCTAATAGAGGAGGTGCGATTAGCAATCAGCCCCAGCATTTT	CASSPNRGGAISNQPQHF
-	-	TRBV29-1	TRBJ1-4	TGCAGCGGCGGTGAGACCTTTAATGAAAAACTGTTTTTT	CSGGETFNEKLFF
TRBD1	once	TRBV7-6	TRBJ2-7	TGTGCCAGCAGAGCGGGACAGGGGGCAGGGGAGCAGTACTTC	CASRAGQGAGEQYF
-	-	TRBV2	TRBJ1-1	TGTGCCAGCAGTGTTCCGGGAGGGAACACTGAAGCTTTCTTT	CASSVPGGNTEAFF
-	-	TRBV15	TRBJ2-6	TGTGCCACCAGCCCGGCTGGGGCCAACGTCCTGACTTTC	CATSPAGANVLTF
-	-	TRBV2	TRBJ1-5	TGTGCCAGCAGCGTCACAGAATATAGCAATCAGCCCCAGCATTTT	CASSVTEYSNQPQHF
-	-	TRBV12-5	TRBJ1-2	TGTGCTAGTGGAACCACAGGGCACGGCTACACCTTC	CASGTTGHGYTF
-	-	TRBV18	TRBJ1-3	TGTGCCAGCTCAAGGGGGACGGCTGGAAACACCATATATTTT	CASSRGTAGNTIYF
-	once	TRBV7-9	TRBJ2-2	TGTGCCAGCAGCCTCTCGGACAGTTACACCGGGGAGCTGTTTTTT	CASSLSDSYTGELFF
-	-	TRBV19	TRBJ1-2	TGTGCCAGTGAAGAGACAGACACGAAGGGCTACACCTTC	CASEETDTKGYTF
-	once	TRBV7-6	TRBJ2-7	TGTGCCAGCAGCTTACAGGGTCCCTCGGGCGAGCAGTACTTC	CASSLQGPSGEQYF
-	-	TRBV28	TRBJ2-7	TGTGCCAGCATGGGGGGACCGAGCTGGGACGAGCAGTACTTC	CASMGGPSWDEQYF
TRBD2	-	TRBV7-9	TRBJ2-7	TGTGCCAGCAGCTTAGAGCCTAGCGGGGCCTACGAGCAGTACTTC	CASSLEPSGAYEQYF
-	-	TRBV27	TRBJ2-7	TGTGCCAGCAGCAGGACAGCTCTATCCTACGAGCAGTACTTC	CASSRTALSYEQYF
TRBD1	-	TRBV27	TRBJ1-1	TGTGCCAGCAGTTCGGGACAGGGGGCGACTGAAGCTTTCTTT	CASSSGQGATEAFF
TRBD1	-	TRBV4-2	TRBJ2-2	TGTGCCAGCAGCCAAGATGACAGGGGAACCGGGGAGCTGTTTTTT	CASSQDDRGTGELFF
-	-	TRBV27	TRBJ2-1	TGTGCCAGCAGTTTAGCGGGATGGGGTTACAATGAGCAGTTCTTC	CASSLAGWGYNEQFF
TRBD1	-	TRBV6-5	TRBJ2-3	TGTGCCAGCAGCCCCCCCAGGGGGCGGACAGATACGCAGTATTTT	CASSPPRGRTDTQYF
-	few	TRBV18	TRBJ1-2	TGTGCCAGCTCACCACCGGAGGCCAACTATGGCTACACCTTC	CASSPPEANYGYTF
-	-	TRBV7-2	TRBJ1-2	TGTGCCAGCAGCTTAATTAGGGACTTATCCGACTATGGCTACACCTTC	CASSLIRDLSDYGYTF
TRBD2	-	TRBV9	TRBJ2-3	TGTGCCAGCAGCGAGCTAGCGGGGGGGCTGCGCGCAGATACGCAGTATTTT	CASSELAGGLRADTQYF
-	-	TRBV7-9	TRBJ2-7	TGTGCCAGCAGCCTGAGCTACGAGCAGTACTTC	CASSLSYEQYF
TRBD2	once	TRBV5-1	TRBJ2-5	TGCGCCAGCAGCCCCATGAGACTAGCGGGGGAGGAGAGGCAAGAGACCCAGTACTTC	CASSPMRLAGEERQETQYF
TRBD2	once	TRBV23-1	TRBJ2-5	TGCGCCAGCAGTGGAGCGGGAACCCAAGAGACCCAGTACTTC	CASSGAGTQETQYF
-	-	TRBV5-8	TRBJ2-3	TGTGCCAGCAGCTTCGGGGAGATAAGCACAGATACGCAGTATTTT	CASSFGEISTDTQYF
-	-	TRBV9	TRBJ2-6	TGTGCCAGCAGCGTAGGCGTCGGGGCCAACGTCCTGACTTTC	CASSVGVGANVLTF
TRBD2	-	TRBV13	TRBJ2-5	TGTGCCAGCACCTCGAGCGGGGGGGGCATAAAGACCCAGTACTTC	CASTSSGGGIKTQYF
TRBD2	-	TRBV6-1	TRBJ2-7	TGTGCCAGCAGTGCCCCCCCGGGGGGTGCAGGGAGGGAGCAGTACTTC	CASSAPPGGAGREQYF
TRBD2	-	TRBV4-1	TRBJ2-1	TGCGCCAGCAGCCAAGGCGGGGGGGTTTACAATGAGCAGTTCTTC	CASSQGGGVYNEQFF
-	once	TRBV4-3	TRBJ2-7	TGCGCCAGCAGCCAAGATAGTACGACCTACGAGCAGTACTTC	CASSQDSTTYEQYF
-	-	TRBV6-1	TRBJ1-4	TGTGCCAGCAGTGGACTGAAAAATGAAAAACTGTTTTTT	CASSGLKNEKLFF
-	-	TRBV27	TRBJ1-6	TGTGCCAGCCGCCGAGGGACAAGAGATTCACCCCTCCACTTT	CASRRGTRDSPLHF
TRBD2	-	TRBV13	TRBJ2-7	TGTGCCAGCAGCTTATGGGGGCTGGGGACTAGCGAGATTGCTTACGAGCAGTACTTC	CASSLWGLGTSEIAYEQYF
-	-	TRBV6-5	TRBJ2-7	TGTGCCAGCAGTTACCGGGACGCGGGGTCCTACGAGCAGTACTTC	CASSYRDAGSYEQYF
-	-	TRBV7-9	TRBJ2-7	TGTGCCAGTCTGCCGCCGAGCTCCTACGAGCAGTACTTC	CASLPPSSYEQYF